The 14 T cell receptor beta chains reported below all come from one sample, sequenced in a study of response to subunit inactivated influenza vaccine. TCRdb analysed the RT-PCR reads with MiXCR anew, one entry per CDR3 protein. This sample yields some 850,000 distinct CDR3 sequences, of which around a sixth are seen a single time; roughly 10% belongs to the top ten. Here the sequenced sample was PBMCs from blood, taken 5 days after vaccination. All receptors come from a man between 50 and 59 years old who received an inactivated influenza vaccine.

The chain combines TRBV20-1 with TRBJ2-1; D uncertain. V shed 3 bases and J shed 5 bases, with 11 bases lying between them. The CDR3 length is 13 residues. Germline V gene lookup returns CDR1 DFQATT and CDR2 SNEGSKA (reference sequence). The CDR3 DNA is TGCAGTGCTAGTAAGGTCCTGGACAATGAGCAGTTCTTC. Translating it yields CSASKVLDNEQFF.

This clonotype was detected only a few times. The V and J genes are TRBV20-1 and TRBJ1-5; no definite D call. V was trimmed by 5 bases and J by 2 bases, leaving 13 bases between them. CDR3 length equals 14 residues. CDR1 DFQATT and CDR2 SNEGSKA come from the germline V gene (reference sequence). DNA of the CDR3: TGCAGTGCTGTTCGCGGAGGTGGCAATCAGCCCCAGCATTTT. Translation gives CSAVRGGGNQPQHF.

The V call is TRBV7-2, the J call TRBJ2-5, with D uncertain. V lost 4 bases, J lost 2 bases, and 17 bases lay in between. The CDR3 extends over 16 amino acids. Per the germline V gene, CDR1 is SGHTA and CDR2 is FQGNSA. The CDR3 spells CASSSPNAVGQETQYF. CDR3 sequence (DNA): TGTGCCAGCAGCTCACCCAATGCGGTGGGACAAGAGACCCAGTACTTC.

This clonotype was seen only a few times. The chain employs TRBV12-3 or TRBV12-4 and TRBJ1-5; D gene uncertain. Trimming removed 4 bases from V and 6 bases from J, with 10 bases in between. The CDR3 extends over 13 amino acids. CDR3 amino acids: CASSSRVSQPQHF. CDR3 DNA sequence: TGTGCCAGCAGTTCCAGAGTGAGTCAGCCCCAGCATTTT.

This clonotype was recorded at least ten times. This chain connects TRBV29-1 to TRBJ2-1; the match to TRBD2 covers 9 bases. Per the germline V gene, CDR1 is SQVTM and CDR2 is ANQGSEA. The CDR3 sequence is 15 residues long. Germline trimming cut 1 base from V and 2 bases from J; bases unmatched to any gene: 3. Written as DNA, the CDR3 is TGCAGCGTTGAAGTGAGACTAGCGGCCTACAATGAGCAGTTCTTC. Translated, it gives CSVEVRLAAYNEQFF.

The chain is built from TRBV5-1 and TRBJ2-7; 7 nucleotides match TRBD1. CDR3 length: 14 amino acids. Germline values: CDR1 SGHRS, CDR2 YFSETQ. V was clipped by 0 bases and J by 6 bases; unmatched bases: 6. The CDR3 reads CASSLVDRVSEQYF. The CDR3 DNA reads TGCGCCAGCAGCTTGGTCGACAGGGTAAGCGAGCAGTACTTC.

This clonotype was detected many times. The chain couples TRBV4-1 to TRBJ2-1; D gene uncertain. Trimming shortened V by 1 base and J by 0 bases, and 10 bases separated the two germline ends. CDR3 size: 16 residues. Germline-derived CDR1 and CDR2 are MGHRA and YSYEKL. This CDR3 is CASSQVGLSSYNEQFF. In DNA, the CDR3 is TGCGCCAGCAGCCAAGTCGGCTTAAGCTCCTACAATGAGCAGTTCTTC.

The J gene is TRBJ2-7, the V gene TRBV27; D is undetermined. The length of the CDR3 is 15 residues. V shed 4 bases and J shed 3 bases, with 16 bases lying between them. CDR1 and CDR2 (germline): MNHEY, SMNVEV (reference sequence). The CDR3 DNA follows: TGTGCCAGCAGTTACTCGTCGGGCGCCTACTACGAGCAGTACTTC. Its translation: CASSYSSGAYYEQYF.

This sequence joins TRBV5-5 and TRBJ2-5; a weak D match, TRBD2 (7 bases). Germline CDR1 and CDR2: SGHKS and YYEKEE (reference sequence). This CDR3 has 15 amino acids. Trimming removed 3 bases at V and 4 bases at J, with 16 bases between. The CDR3 reads CASSSGGASRETQYF. CDR3 sequence (DNA): TGTGCCAGCAGCTCTGGGGGGGCGAGTAGAGAGACCCAGTACTTC.

The chain carries TRBV10-3 and TRBJ1-6, with 7 bases fitting TRBD1. The trim removed 6 bases at V and 5 bases at J, leaving 7 bases unmatched. The CDR3 spans 15 residues. In germline, CDR1 is ENHRY, CDR2 SYGVKD. The CDR3 loop reads CAISYRDRDNSPLHF. CDR3 nucleotides: TGTGCCATCAGCTACCGGGACAGAGATAATTCACCCCTCCACTTT.

The gene calls are TRBV5-1 and TRBJ2-7; D unclear. The CDR3 consists of 15 residues. V shed 0 bases and J shed 3 bases, with 13 bases lying between them. The germline CDR1 and CDR2 sequences are SGHRS and YFSETQ. The CDR3 DNA follows: TGCGCCAGCAGCTTGGTGCAGACCGCTAACTACGAGCAGTACTTC. It is translated as CASSLVQTANYEQYF.

This clonotype was found a few times. The V call is TRBV28, the J call TRBJ2-4, with 7 bases aligning to TRBD1. Looked up from germline, CDR1 is MDHEN and CDR2 is SYDVKM. After removal of 6 bases from V and 4 bases from J, the junction contained 6 bases not matched to a gene. This CDR3 comprises 14 residues. The CDR3 nucleotides read TGTGCCAGCAGGGATACAGGGGCAAAAAACATTCAGTACTTC. It specifies CASRDTGAKNIQYF.

This chain connects TRBV20-1 to TRBJ1-3; tentatively, D is TRBD1 (5 bases). The CDR3 has 15 amino acids. Germline V gene lookup returns CDR1 DFQATT and CDR2 SNEGSKA (reference sequence). Trimming took 1 base from V and 4 from J, leaving 14 bases between them. CDR3 coding DNA: TGCAGTGCTAGAGCGGCCGGGGCTGCCGGAAACACCATATATTTT. Protein product: CSARAAGAAGNTIYF.

This clonotype was seen only a few times. The chain joins TRBV7-2 to TRBJ2-1, with 8 bases fitting TRBD2. V shed 5 bases and J 6 bases; nucleotides not matched to a gene: 12. CDR3 length equals 16 residues. Germline V gene lookup returns CDR1 SGHTA and CDR2 FQGNSA. In DNA form, the CDR3 reads TGTGCCAGCAGCCCGCAAGGGGCGGGAGGTCGCAATGAGCAGTTCTTC. As protein: CASSPQGAGGRNEQFF.